The next 12 T cell receptor beta chains were all read from a single sample in a study of cytomegalovirus exposure and HLA in healthy donors. PCR involved 60 Vbeta and 13 Jbeta primers. Assay: immunoSEQ multiplex PCR; the TCRdb copy retains only in-frame clones and omits some. Of approximately 210,000 clones in the sample, roughly 86% were seen once. The sample taken for sequencing was PBMCs. These receptors were collected from a woman in her late teens or twenties in good health and CMV-seronegative.

There are a few counts of this clone. The chain employs TRBV27 and TRBJ1-5; tentatively, D is TRBD1 (6 bases). The ends were cut back, 2 bases at V and 7 bases at J, with 12 bases in the middle. This CDR3 comprises 14 residues. Germline lookup yields CDR1 MNHEY and CDR2 SMNVEV (reference sequence). Here the CDR3 DNA reads TGTGCCAGCAGTTTAGGTCAGGGGCGGCAGCCCCAGCATTTT. Translation gives CASSLGQGRQPQHF.

The chain recombines TRBV13 with TRBJ1-2; 12 bases align to TRBD1. The CDR3 spans 17 residues. Germline values: CDR1 PRHDT, CDR2 FYEKMQ (reference sequence). V gave up 5 bases and J gave up 4 bases; unmatched junction bases: 11. The CDR3 sequence: CASSLGTGGARGYGYTF. The CDR3 region has the DNA TGTGCCAGCAGCCTGGGGACAGGGGGCGCACGAGGCTATGGCTACACCTTC.

This chain uses TRBV5-1 with TRBJ1-4; D perhaps matches TRBD1 (5 bases). Per the germline V gene, CDR1 is SGHRS and CDR2 is YFSETQ. This CDR3 spans 16 amino acids. V shed 4 bases and J shed 7 bases, with 20 bases lying between them. CDR3 in DNA: TGCGCCAGCAGCCGTGGTGGGTTCAGGGATGGTGAAAAACTGTTTTTT. This gives the protein CASSRGGFRDGEKLFF.

Only one count was recorded for this clone. The chain carries TRBV5-1 and TRBJ2-7; D possibly corresponds to TRBD1 (6 bases). CDR1 and CDR2 (germline): SGHRS, YFSETQ. CDR3 size: 16 residues. Trimming pared 0 bases from V and 1 base from J, leaving 14 bases between. The CDR3: CASSLGPGQGSYEQYF. CDR3 DNA sequence: TGCGCCAGCAGCTTGGGTCCTGGTCAGGGGTCCTACGAGCAGTACTTC.

The rearrangement links TRBV5-4 to TRBJ2-3, with D maybe TRBD2 (5 bases). The CDR3 loop spans 15 amino acids. The germline V gene encodes CDR1 SGHNT and CDR2 YYREEE (reference sequence). Trimming took 4 bases from V and 0 from J, leaving 12 bases between them. The CDR3 region has the DNA TGTGCCAGCAGCCCGGGTGGACTTAGCACAGATACGCAGTATTTT. Its translation: CASSPGGLSTDTQYF.

This clone was found once. The rearrangement uses TRBV29-1 and TRBJ1-1; D is perhaps TRBD1 (5 bases). The V end was cut by 5 bases, the J end by 9 bases, with 10 bases between. CDR3 length: 10 residues. From germline, CDR1 is SQVTM and CDR2 ANQGSEA. Written as DNA, the CDR3 is TGCAGCGTTATCCAGGGCAAAGCTTTCTTT. This encodes CSVIQGKAFF. The entire variable domain, with the rest obtained from reference TRBV29-1 and TRBJ1-1, is as follows: SAVISQKPSRDICQRGTSLTIQCQVDSQVTMMFWYRQQPGQSLTLIATANQGSEATYESGFVIDKFPISRPNLTFSTLTVSNMSPEDSSIYLCSVIQGKAFFGQGTRLTVV.

The chain uses TRBV9 and TRBJ2-1, with 8 bases matching TRBD2. Trimming cost V 3 bases and J 2 bases; bases outside gene matches: 4. CDR1 and CDR2 from the germline V gene are SGDLS and YYNGEE. The CDR3 contains 15 residues. The CDR3 sequence: CASSGGGLAYNEQFF. The CDR3 DNA reads TGTGCCAGCAGCGGCGGGGGGCTAGCCTACAATGAGCAGTTCTTC. Filled out from reference TRBV9 and TRBJ2-1, the complete variable domain reads DSGVTQTPKHLITATGQRVTLRCSPRSGDLSVYWYQQSLDQGLQFLIQYYNGEERAKGNILERFSAQQFPDLHSELNLSSLELGDSALYFCASSGGGLAYNEQFFGPGTRLTVL.

The rearrangement uses TRBV18 and TRBJ2-6; 9 nucleotides align to TRBD2. V was clipped by 3 bases and J by 0 bases; unmatched bases: 6. CDR1 and CDR2 from the germline V gene are KGHSH and LQKENI. CDR3 length: 18 residues. The CDR3 is CASSPALRGGSGANVLTF. The CDR3 DNA reads as TGTGCCAGCTCACCGGCCTTGCGGGGGGGCTCTGGGGCCAACGTCCTGACTTTC.

The chain is built from TRBV4-2 and TRBJ2-6; weak D call: TRBD2 (5 bases). Trimming cost V 3 bases and J 4 bases, with 10 bases left between them. There are 15 residues in the CDR3. Germline CDR1 LGHNA, CDR2 YNFKEQ. The CDR3 sequence is CASSQALVGANVLTF. The CDR3 nucleotides read TGTGCCAGCAGCCAGGCACTAGTAGGGGCCAACGTCCTGACTTTC.

The V and J genes are TRBV10-3 and TRBJ1-5, with D perhaps TRBD1 (5 bases). Trimming shortened V by 1 base and J by 2 bases, and 9 bases separated the two germline ends. From germline, CDR1 is ENHRY and CDR2 SYGVKD. The CDR3 runs 15 residues. The CDR3 nucleotides are TGTGCCATCAGTGAGTATCGGGGGGGCAATCAGCCCCAGCATTTT. Its translation: CAISEYRGGNQPQHF.

A remark on this clone: A junction boundary mismatches the germline segment, possibly from a read error. The chain recombines TRBV6-1 with TRBJ2-7; 11 bases map to TRBD2. The germline V gene has CDR1 MNHNS and CDR2 SASEGT. The length of the CDR3 is 16 residues. The CDR3 region is CVSSEARLAGTYEQYF. The CDR3 bases are TGTGTCAGCAGTGAAGCCCGACTAGCGGGGACCTACGAGCAGTACTTC.

The V and J genes are TRBV19 and TRBJ2-3, with D unresolved. Trimming cost V 1 base and J 4 bases, with 12 bases left between them. Germline-derived CDR1 and CDR2 are LNHDA and SQIVND (reference sequence). The CDR3 covers 15 residues. The CDR3 DNA sequence: TGTGCCAGTAGTATAGGACTGTCGCGCGCAGATACGCAGTATTTT. Translated, it gives CASSIGLSRADTQYF.